Below are 30 T cell receptor beta chains sequenced from a single sample in a study of shared clonotypes between healthy human individuals (dated by TCRdb to about 2020). To prepare the library, the immunoSEQ multiplex PCR assay was applied. TCRdb holds this immuneACCESS table with in-frame rearrangements only. Some clones are missing; in checked studies, unresolved V genes explain under half, and the rest has no known cause. A total of approximately 1,000,000 clones appear in this sample, approximately 78% of them only once. The ten largest clonotypes hold 0.5% to 0.6% of the sample. Sequenced sample: memory CD4+ T cells from PBMCs. The cell subset or site label on this specimen signifies: CD45RA-negative fraction. The origin of the receptors is a man between 18 and 35 years old in good health. Some clones in this sample may be carry-over from other donors' samples.

The chain recombines TRBV2 with TRBJ2-1, with 11 positions matching TRBD2. CDR3 length: 15 amino acids. Unmatched junction bases numbered 6, after V lost 4 bases and J lost 7 bases. Germline CDR1 is SNHLY and CDR2 is FYNNEI. The DNA of the CDR3 is TGTGCCAGCAGTGTAACTAGCGGGAGTTCGAATGAGCAGTTCTTC. Residues: CASSVTSGSSNEQFF.

The chain couples TRBV30 to TRBJ2-3; D remains unclear. Germline V gene sequence: CDR1 GTSNPN, CDR2 SVGIG (reference sequence). The length of the CDR3 is 12 residues. V shed 2 bases and J shed 2 bases, with 5 bases lying between them. This CDR3 is CAWSSNTDTQYF. The CDR3 DNA reads TGTGCCTGGAGTTCAAACACAGATACGCAGTATTTT.

The chain's CDR3 is CAISVSTDATNEKLFF. CDR3 sequence (DNA): TGTGCCATCAGTGTCTCGACAGATGCAACTAATGAAAAACTGTTTTTT. The chain couples TRBV10-3 to TRBJ1-4, with D possibly being TRBD1 (5 bases). Germline-derived CDR1 and CDR2 are ENHRY and SYGVKD. Trimming left V 4 bases short and J 0 bases short, with 12 bases between. The length of the CDR3 is 16 residues.

The chain uses TRBV4-1 and TRBJ2-1; tentatively, D is TRBD2 (5 bases). Between the trimmed V and J ends, which lost 2 bases and 0 bases, there was a span of 14 bases. Germline CDR1 and CDR2: MGHRA and YSYEKL. The CDR3 has 17 residues. DNA of the CDR3: TGCGCCAGCAGCCAAACTTTAGCGCGGGTCTCCTACAATGAGCAGTTCTTC. Translation: CASSQTLARVSYNEQFF.

Turning to this clone: This same CDR3 is encoded by further DNA sequences in the sample. This chain links TRBV28 with TRBJ2-7, with D possibly TRBD1 on 5 matching bases. Germline lookup yields CDR1 MDHEN and CDR2 SYDVKM. The CDR3 loop spans 11 amino acids. The ends were cut back, 5 bases at V and 7 bases at J, with 9 bases in the middle. The CDR3 is CASSGAGEQYF. The CDR3 DNA reads TGTGCCAGCAGTGGGGCCGGGGAGCAGTACTTC.

The rearrangement links TRBV11-2 to TRBJ1-3, with 10 bases fitting TRBD1. Unmatched junction bases numbered 6, after V lost 5 bases and J lost 2 bases. The germline gives CDR1 SGHAT, CDR2 FQNNGV. This CDR3 region has 16 residues. The CDR3 DNA is TGTGCCAGCAGCACCCGCGACAGGGGGCCTGGAAACACCATATATTTT. Protein product: CASSTRDRGPGNTIYF.

The chain has TRBV2 and TRBJ2-1, with 10 nucleotides matching TRBD1. V shed 6 bases, J shed 6 bases, and the junction held 8 bases outside the gene matches. This CDR3 region has 15 residues. CDR1 and CDR2 from the germline V gene are SNHLY and FYNNEI. CDR3 nucleotides: TGTGCCAGCAGGAATGACAGGGGGCTTATCAATGAGCAGTTCTTC. It is translated as CASRNDRGLINEQFF.

The chain links TRBV6-1 to TRBJ1-5; 12 nucleotides line up with TRBD1. Per germline, CDR1 MNHNS and CDR2 SASEGT. The length of the CDR3 is 17 residues. V was pared by 2 bases and J by 7 bases, with 9 bases of the junction left unmatched. The CDR3 spells CASSERPGQGARQPQHF. CDR3 bases: TGTGCCAGCAGTGAAAGGCCGGGACAGGGGGCGCGGCAGCCCCAGCATTTT.

As to this clone: Distinct nucleotide sequences in the sample also encode this CDR3. This chain joins TRBV5-6 and TRBJ2-5; maybe TRBD2 (5 bases). The germline V gene has CDR1 SGHDT and CDR2 YYEEEE. V gave up 1 base and J gave up 5 bases, with 9 bases separating them. CDR3 size: 13 residues. The CDR3 DNA follows: TGTGCCAGCAGCTTGACGGGATGGGAGACCCAGTACTTC. As protein: CASSLTGWETQYF.

This clone was picked up a small number of times. The chain couples TRBV5-1 to TRBJ2-3; D gene ambiguous. The length of the CDR3 is 15 residues. V dropped 4 bases and J dropped 1 base, with 13 bases sitting between them. CDR1 and CDR2 from the germline V gene are SGHRS and YFSETQ. The CDR3 coding sequence is TGCGCCAGCAGCCCTTCTAGTTATGGCACAGATACGCAGTATTTT. Amino acid sequence: CASSPSSYGTDTQYF.

The rearrangement uses TRBV9 and TRBJ2-5, with no clear D. The CDR3 loop spans 15 amino acids. Per the germline V gene, CDR1 is SGDLS and CDR2 is YYNGEE. V lost 1 base and J lost 0, with 10 bases in between. Written as DNA, the CDR3 is TGTGCCAGCAGCGTAATGGGGTCGTACCAAGAGACCCAGTACTTC. Its protein is CASSVMGSYQETQYF.

V gene TRBV10-1 combines with J gene TRBJ2-3; 7 bases are a match to TRBD1. CDR3 length: 15 amino acids. Germline V gene data show CDR1 as WNHNN and CDR2 as SYGVQD (reference sequence). The J segment lost 3 bases and the V segment lost 5 bases, leaving 8 bases of the junction unmatched. As DNA, the CDR3 is TGCGCCAGCAGTTCAGGGGGATTTGCGACAGATACGCAGTATTTT. As protein: CASSSGGFATDTQYF.

This clone was detected only once. V and J are TRBV5-4 and TRBJ2-3; D possibly corresponds to TRBD1 (5 bases). The V gene's germline CDR1 is SGHNT and CDR2 YYREEE (reference sequence). The CDR3 is 13 amino acids. V shed 9 bases and J shed 3 bases, with 14 bases lying between them. CDR3 DNA: TGTGCCACATCGGTTGGGGCGACAGATACGCAGTATTTT. Encoded protein: CATSVGATDTQYF.

The rearrangement uses TRBV28 and TRBJ2-2, with no clear D. In germline, CDR1 is MDHEN, CDR2 SYDVKM. This CDR3 has 11 residues. Between the trimmed V and J ends, which lost 5 bases and 6 bases, there was a span of 4 bases. CDR3 in DNA: TGTGCCAGCAGTGGGTCCGGGGAGCTGTTTTTT. It is translated as CASSGSGELFF. Filled out from reference TRBV28 and TRBJ2-2, the complete variable domain reads DVKVTQSSRYLVKRTGEKVFLECVQDMDHENMFWYRQDPGLGLRLIYFSYDVKMKEKGDIPEGYSVSREKKERFSLILESASTNQTSMYLCASSGSGELFFGEGSRLTVL.

This chain links TRBV29-1 with TRBJ2-1, with D uncertain. This CDR3 contains 14 residues. The V end was cut by 5 bases, the J end by 0 bases, with 11 bases between. The germline CDR1 and CDR2 sequences are SQVTM and ANQGSEA. In nucleotides, the CDR3 is TGCAGCGTTACGTTCGAAGCCTCCTACAATGAGCAGTTCTTC. Its protein is CSVTFEASYNEQFF.

Comment on this clone: Other DNA sequences in the same sample also yield this CDR3. The chain employs TRBV28 and TRBJ2-1, with D possibly being TRBD2 (7 bases). The CDR3 is 12 amino acids. V was clipped by 2 bases and J by 10 bases, with 9 bases between them. CDR1 is MDHEN and CDR2 is SYDVKM in the germline V gene. The CDR3 loop is CASSLGRGEQFF. Here the CDR3 DNA reads TGTGCCAGCAGTTTAGGGAGGGGGGAGCAGTTCTTC.

The CDR3 nucleotides read TGCGCCAGCAGGGATGGTACTAGCGACTACAATGAGCAGTTCTTC. Amino acids: CASRDGTSDYNEQFF. The chain carries TRBV10-1 and TRBJ2-1; TRBD2 matches 7 bases. CDR3 length equals 15 residues. Per the germline V gene, CDR1 is WNHNN and CDR2 is SYGVQD (reference sequence). Trimming removed 6 bases from V and 3 bases from J; junction bases left unmatched: 8.

The chain uses TRBV5-1 and TRBJ2-5; 7 bases fit TRBD2. Trimming cost V 4 bases and J 1 base; bases outside gene matches: 7. The CDR3 is 15 residues long. Per the germline V gene, CDR1 is SGHRS and CDR2 is YFSETQ. The CDR3 DNA reads TGCGCCAGCAGCCTGGGACTACTCCTCCAAGAGACCCAGTACTTC. Its translation is CASSLGLLLQETQYF.

V gene TRBV28 combines with J gene TRBJ1-1; 10 bases line up with TRBD1. The germline V gene encodes CDR1 MDHEN and CDR2 SYDVKM. The CDR3 consists of 17 residues. The trim removed 5 bases at V and 1 base at J, leaving 10 bases unmatched. The CDR3 region has the DNA TGTGCCAGCAGTCTGTATCCCGGGACAGGGGCGAACACTGAAGCTTTCTTT. Encoded protein: CASSLYPGTGANTEAFF. The full variable domain, completed using reference TRBV28 and TRBJ1-1, is DVKVTQSSRYLVKRTGEKVFLECVQDMDHENMFWYRQDPGLGLRLIYFSYDVKMKEKGDIPEGYSVSREKKERFSLILESASTNQTSMYLCASSLYPGTGANTEAFFGQGTRLTVV.

This clone was seen once. The J gene is TRBJ2-7, the V gene TRBV7-9; TRBD1 aligns across 9 bases. Unmatched junction bases numbered 7, after V lost 1 base and J lost 3 bases. CDR3 length: 16 amino acids. The germline V gene has CDR1 SEHNR and CDR2 FQNEAQ (reference sequence). The DNA of the CDR3 is TGTGCCAGCAGCTTAGTGAGCCGGGACAGGGTCTACGAGCAGTACTTC. As protein: CASSLVSRDRVYEQYF. The whole variable domain, filled in from reference TRBV7-9 and TRBJ2-7, reads DTGVSQNPRHKITKRGQNVTFRCDPISEHNRLYWYRQTLGQGPEFLTYFQNEAQLEKSRLLSDRFSAERPKGSFSTLEIQRTEQGDSAMYLCASSLVSRDRVYEQYFGPGTRLTVT.

V gene TRBV5-1 combines with J gene TRBJ1-1; the D is unclear. This CDR3 contains 17 residues. Germline V gene lookup returns CDR1 SGHRS and CDR2 YFSETQ. Deletions cut 2 bases from V and 0 bases from J, with 17 bases between. The CDR3 DNA follows: TGCGCCAGCAGCTTAAAGGTGGGCCTTCGCATGAACACTGAAGCTTTCTTT. It specifies CASSLKVGLRMNTEAFF. The variable domain in full, completed from reference TRBV5-1 and TRBJ1-1, reads KAGVTQTPRYLIKTRGQQVTLSCSPISGHRSVSWYQQTPGQGLQFLFEYFSETQRNKGNFPGRFSGRQFSNSRSEMNVSTLELGDSALYLCASSLKVGLRMNTEAFFGQGTRLTVV.

The chain recombines TRBV27 with TRBJ2-7; a weak D match, TRBD1 (7 bases). Trimming removed 2 bases at V and 6 bases at J, with 20 bases between. Germline lookup yields CDR1 MNHEY and CDR2 SMNVEV (reference sequence). The CDR3 length is 16 residues. In DNA, the CDR3 is TGTGCCAGCAGTTTACCCCCACGGCAGGGGGGAATCGAGCAGTACTTC. This translates into CASSLPPRQGGIEQYF.

This clone came up a few times. The chain links TRBV7-9 to TRBJ2-7; D not certain. This CDR3 is built from 12 residues. Germline V gene lookup returns CDR1 SEHNR and CDR2 FQNEAQ (reference sequence). V lost 2 bases and J lost 9, with 11 bases in between. CDR3 sequence: CASSLNPGRQYF. The CDR3 nucleotides are TGTGCCAGCAGCTTAAATCCCGGGCGGCAGTACTTC.

The rearrangement uses TRBV9 and TRBJ2-3; D not certain. Germline V CDR1 and CDR2: SGDLS, YYNGEE. The CDR3 is 15 residues long. Trimming removed 0 bases at V and 5 bases at J, with 13 bases between. The CDR3 nucleotides read TGTGCCAGCAGCGTAGATTCCGGATCTGGAGATACGCAGTATTTT. This encodes CASSVDSGSGDTQYF.

In its sample, this clone was seen a few times. The sample has other DNA sequences that encode this CDR3 too. The chain combines TRBV6-1 with TRBJ2-5, with 8 bases fitting TRBD1. V lost 4 bases, J lost 5 bases, and 3 bases stayed unmatched. The V gene's germline CDR1 is MNHNS and CDR2 SASEGT. The CDR3 loop spans 13 amino acids. CDR3 nucleotide sequence: TGTGCCAGCAGTGGTGGACAGGGTGAGACCCAGTACTTC. This encodes CASSGGQGETQYF.

As concerns this clone: The sample contains more than one DNA sequence encoding this CDR3. The CDR3 is CASSQGLAENTGELFF. In nucleotides, the CDR3 is TGCGCCAGCAGCCAAGGGCTAGCGGAGAACACCGGGGAGCTGTTTTTT. The chain has TRBV4-1 and TRBJ2-2, with 7 bases aligning to TRBD2. CDR3 length: 16 amino acids. CDR1 and CDR2 (germline): MGHRA, YSYEKL. Trimming removed 1 base from V and 1 base from J; junction bases left unmatched: 3.

This rearrangement joins TRBV5-1 to TRBJ1-1; unclear D gene. The CDR3 is 12 residues long. Germline CDR1 SGHRS, CDR2 YFSETQ. V shed 7 bases and J shed 0 bases, with 7 bases lying between them. The CDR3 region has the DNA TGCGCCAGCGGTAAGGTGAACACTGAAGCTTTCTTT. It translates to CASGKVNTEAFF. Based on the CDR3 plus reference TRBV5-1 and TRBJ1-1, the full variable domain is KAGVTQTPRYLIKTRGQQVTLSCSPISGHRSVSWYQQTPGQGLQFLFEYFSETQRNKGNFPGRFSGRQFSNSRSEMNVSTLELGDSALYLCASGKVNTEAFFGQGTRLTVV.

This clone is a singleton in its sample. The J gene is TRBJ1-4, the V gene TRBV7-2; D may be TRBD1 (6 bases). The germline V and J ends were trimmed by 6 bases and 4 bases, with 15 bases remaining between them. CDR3 size: 15 residues. In germline, CDR1 is SGHTA, CDR2 FQGNSA. CDR3 DNA sequence: TGTGCCAGCAGTCACCTACAGGGCCATAATGAAAAACTGTTTTTT. Amino acid sequence: CASSHLQGHNEKLFF.

The chain links TRBV11-2 to TRBJ2-4; D gene unclear. The CDR3 has 12 amino acids. V was clipped by 5 bases and J by 10 bases, with 12 bases between them. The V gene's germline CDR1 is SGHAT and CDR2 FQNNGV. CDR3 region: CASSPPGLIQYF. The DNA for the CDR3 is TGTGCCAGCAGCCCGCCTGGTCTGATTCAGTACTTC.

On this clone: Given a much more abundant clone one base away, this may be a read error. The chain's CDR3 is CASSTNYEQYF. CDR3 nucleotide sequence: TGTGCCAGCAGTACCAACTACGAGCAGTACTTC. The V gene is TRBV25-1, the J gene TRBJ2-5; no clear D gene. The DNA end is more similar to TRBJ2-7, so the J call may be wrong. The CDR3 has 11 amino acids. CDR1 and CDR2 (germline): MGHDK, SYGVNS.